This T cell receptor (beta chain) was sequenced during a study of T cells expressing NK-cell markers. Reprocessing the 5' RACE reads, TCRdb reports a single entry for every CDR3 protein and omits DNA. This table holds a few hundred thousand distinct CDR3 sequences. Germline assignment: CDR1 LGHDT and CDR2 YNNKEL (reference sequence). CDR3 size: 18 residues. Sequencing was performed on blood T cells: a sorted CD56 or NKG2C T cell subset, CD4+ or CD8+ T cells, or bulk PBMC T cells (not recorded which). The TCR sequence derives from a man younger than 35 in good health. The chain recombines TRBV3-1 with TRBJ2-7; there is no DNA to check the TCRdb D call of TRBD1. This CDR3 is CASSQRRQSGTGAYEQYF.